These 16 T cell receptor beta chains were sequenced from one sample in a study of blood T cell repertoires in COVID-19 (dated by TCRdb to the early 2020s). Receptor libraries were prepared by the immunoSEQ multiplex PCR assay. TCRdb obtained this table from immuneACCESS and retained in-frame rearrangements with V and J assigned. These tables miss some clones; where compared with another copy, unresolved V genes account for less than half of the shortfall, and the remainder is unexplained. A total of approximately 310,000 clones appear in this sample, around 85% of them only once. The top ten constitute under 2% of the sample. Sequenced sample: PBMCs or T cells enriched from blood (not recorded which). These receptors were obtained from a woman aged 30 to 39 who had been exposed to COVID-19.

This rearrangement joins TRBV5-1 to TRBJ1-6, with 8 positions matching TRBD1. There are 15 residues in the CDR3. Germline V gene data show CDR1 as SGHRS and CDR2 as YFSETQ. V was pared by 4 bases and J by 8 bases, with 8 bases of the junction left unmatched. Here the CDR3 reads CASSTGQGGDSPLHF. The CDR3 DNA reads TGCGCCAGCAGCACAGGACAGGGAGGGGATTCACCCCTCCACTTT. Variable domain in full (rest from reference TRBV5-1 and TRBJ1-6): KAGVTQTPRYLIKTRGQQVTLSCSPISGHRSVSWYQQTPGQGLQFLFEYFSETQRNKGNFPGRFSGRQFSNSRSEMNVSTLELGDSALYLCASSTGQGGDSPLHFGNGTRLTVT.

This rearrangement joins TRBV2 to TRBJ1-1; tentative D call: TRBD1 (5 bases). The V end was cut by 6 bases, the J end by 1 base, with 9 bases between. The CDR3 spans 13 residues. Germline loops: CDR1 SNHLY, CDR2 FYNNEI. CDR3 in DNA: TGTGCCAGCAGAAAAACAGGGAACACTGAAGCTTTCTTT. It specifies CASRKTGNTEAFF.

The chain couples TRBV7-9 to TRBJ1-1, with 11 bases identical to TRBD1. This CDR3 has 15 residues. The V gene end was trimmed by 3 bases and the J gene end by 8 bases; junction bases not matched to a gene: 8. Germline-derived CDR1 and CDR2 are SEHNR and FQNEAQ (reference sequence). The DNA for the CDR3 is TGTGCCAGCAGCTTTCCCGGACAGGGGGCTTTCGAAGCTTTCTTT. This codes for CASSFPGQGAFEAFF.

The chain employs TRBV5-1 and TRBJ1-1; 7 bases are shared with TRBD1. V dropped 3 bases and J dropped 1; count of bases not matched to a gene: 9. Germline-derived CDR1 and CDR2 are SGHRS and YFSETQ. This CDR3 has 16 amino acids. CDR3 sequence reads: CASSSSGTAKNTEAFF. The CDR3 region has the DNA TGCGCCAGCAGCTCCTCCGGGACAGCAAAGAACACTGAAGCTTTCTTT.

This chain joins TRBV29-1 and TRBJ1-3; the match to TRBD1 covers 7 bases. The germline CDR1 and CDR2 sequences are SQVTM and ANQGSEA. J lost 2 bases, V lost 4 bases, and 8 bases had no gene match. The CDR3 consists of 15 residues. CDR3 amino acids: CSVVLYQGAGNTIYF. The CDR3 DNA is TGCAGCGTTGTATTGTATCAGGGGGCTGGAAACACCATATATTTT.

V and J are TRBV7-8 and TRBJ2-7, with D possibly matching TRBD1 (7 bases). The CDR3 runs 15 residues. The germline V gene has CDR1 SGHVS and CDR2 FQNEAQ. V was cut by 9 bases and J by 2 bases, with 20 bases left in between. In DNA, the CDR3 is TGTGCCAGTCGATTGCGGGACAGCGTTACCTACGAGCAGTACTTC. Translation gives CASRLRDSVTYEQYF.

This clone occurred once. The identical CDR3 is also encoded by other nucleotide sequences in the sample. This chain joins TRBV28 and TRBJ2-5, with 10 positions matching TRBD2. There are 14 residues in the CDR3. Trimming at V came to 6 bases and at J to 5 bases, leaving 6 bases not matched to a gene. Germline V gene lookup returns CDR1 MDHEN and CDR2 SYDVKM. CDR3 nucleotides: TGTGCCAGCAGCCTAGCGGGGGCGCAGGAGACCCAGTACTTC. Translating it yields CASSLAGAQETQYF.

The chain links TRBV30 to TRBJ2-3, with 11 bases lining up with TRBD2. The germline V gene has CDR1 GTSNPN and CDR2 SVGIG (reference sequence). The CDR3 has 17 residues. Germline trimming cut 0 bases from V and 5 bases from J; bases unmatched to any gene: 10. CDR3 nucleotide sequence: TGTGCCTGGAGTGTATATTTAGCGGGGGGGCCAAGAGATACGCAGTATTTT. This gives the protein CAWSVYLAGGPRDTQYF.

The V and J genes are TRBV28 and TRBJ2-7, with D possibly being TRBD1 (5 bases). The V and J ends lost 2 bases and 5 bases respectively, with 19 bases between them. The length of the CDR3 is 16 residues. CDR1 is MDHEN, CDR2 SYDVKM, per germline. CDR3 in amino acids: CASSLGQGRGIDEQYF. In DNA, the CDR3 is TGTGCCAGCAGTTTAGGGCAGGGCAGAGGAATTGACGAGCAGTACTTC.

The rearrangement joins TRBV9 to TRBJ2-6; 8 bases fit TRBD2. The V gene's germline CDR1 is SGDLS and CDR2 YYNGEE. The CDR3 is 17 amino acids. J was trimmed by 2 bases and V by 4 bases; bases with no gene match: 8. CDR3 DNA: TGTGCCAGCAGCTATCTAGCGGGCCCAGCTGGGGCCAACGTCCTGACTTTC. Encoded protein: CASSYLAGPAGANVLTF.

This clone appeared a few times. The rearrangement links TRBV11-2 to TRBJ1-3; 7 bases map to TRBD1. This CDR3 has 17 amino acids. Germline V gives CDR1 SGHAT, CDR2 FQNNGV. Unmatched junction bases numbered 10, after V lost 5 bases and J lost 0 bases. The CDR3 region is CASSLGQDLLSGNTIYF. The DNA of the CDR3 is TGTGCCAGCAGCCTCGGACAGGACCTTCTCTCTGGAAACACCATATATTTT.

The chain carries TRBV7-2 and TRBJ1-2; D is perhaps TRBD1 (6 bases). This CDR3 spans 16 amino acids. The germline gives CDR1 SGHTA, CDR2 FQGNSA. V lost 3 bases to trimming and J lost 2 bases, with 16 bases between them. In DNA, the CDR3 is TGTGCCAGCAGCTTCCAAACAGGGATCCCAAACTATGGCTACACCTTC. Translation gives CASSFQTGIPNYGYTF.

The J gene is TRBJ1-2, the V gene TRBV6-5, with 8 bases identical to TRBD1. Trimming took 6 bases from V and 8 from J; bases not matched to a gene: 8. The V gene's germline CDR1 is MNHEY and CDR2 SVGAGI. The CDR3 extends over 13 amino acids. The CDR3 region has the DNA TGTGCCAGCAGGCCGGGACAGGCGATAGGCTACACCTTC. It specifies CASRPGQAIGYTF.

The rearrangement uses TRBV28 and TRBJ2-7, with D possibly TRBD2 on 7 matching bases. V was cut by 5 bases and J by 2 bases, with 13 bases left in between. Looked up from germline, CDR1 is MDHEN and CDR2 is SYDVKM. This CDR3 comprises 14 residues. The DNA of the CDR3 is TGTGCCAGCAGTGGGGGGGGCGACCCCTACGAGCAGTACTTC. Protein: CASSGGGDPYEQYF.

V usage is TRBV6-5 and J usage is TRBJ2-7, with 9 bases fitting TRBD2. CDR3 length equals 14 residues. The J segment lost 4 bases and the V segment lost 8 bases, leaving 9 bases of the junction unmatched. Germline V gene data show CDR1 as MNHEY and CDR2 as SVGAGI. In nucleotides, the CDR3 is TGTGCCAGCGAGATAGGGACTAGCAGGTACGAGCAGTACTTC. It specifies CASEIGTSRYEQYF.

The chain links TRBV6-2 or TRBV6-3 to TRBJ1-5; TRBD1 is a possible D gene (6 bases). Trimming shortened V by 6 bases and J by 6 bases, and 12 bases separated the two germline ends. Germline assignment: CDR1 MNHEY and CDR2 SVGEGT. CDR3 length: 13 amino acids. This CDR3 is CASSHRAPQPQHF. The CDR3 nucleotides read TGTGCCAGCAGCCACAGGGCCCCTCAGCCCCAGCATTTT.